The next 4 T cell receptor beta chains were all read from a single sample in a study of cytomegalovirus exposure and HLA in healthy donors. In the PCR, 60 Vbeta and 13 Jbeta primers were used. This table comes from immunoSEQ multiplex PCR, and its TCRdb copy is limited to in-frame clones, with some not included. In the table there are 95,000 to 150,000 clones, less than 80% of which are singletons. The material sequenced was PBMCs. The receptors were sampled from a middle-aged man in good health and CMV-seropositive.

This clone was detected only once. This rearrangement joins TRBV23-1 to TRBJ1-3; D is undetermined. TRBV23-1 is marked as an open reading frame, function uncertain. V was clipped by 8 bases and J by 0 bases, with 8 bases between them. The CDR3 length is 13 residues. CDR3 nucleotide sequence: TGCGCCAGCCACCGGAGCTCTGGAAACACCATATATTTT. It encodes CASHRSSGNTIYF.

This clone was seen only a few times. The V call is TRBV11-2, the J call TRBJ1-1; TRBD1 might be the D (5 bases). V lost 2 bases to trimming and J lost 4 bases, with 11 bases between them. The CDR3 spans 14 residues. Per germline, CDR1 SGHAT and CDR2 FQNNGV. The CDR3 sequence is CASSLLGASTEAFF. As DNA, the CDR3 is TGTGCCAGCAGCTTACTAGGGGCGAGCACTGAAGCTTTCTTT.

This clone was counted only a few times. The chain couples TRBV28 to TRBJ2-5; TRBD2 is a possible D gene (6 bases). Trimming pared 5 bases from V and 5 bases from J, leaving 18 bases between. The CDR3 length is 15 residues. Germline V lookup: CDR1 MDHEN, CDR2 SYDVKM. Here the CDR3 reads CASSARDSLGETQYF. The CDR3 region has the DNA TGTGCCAGCAGTGCACGGGACTCCCTAGGGGAGACCCAGTACTTC.

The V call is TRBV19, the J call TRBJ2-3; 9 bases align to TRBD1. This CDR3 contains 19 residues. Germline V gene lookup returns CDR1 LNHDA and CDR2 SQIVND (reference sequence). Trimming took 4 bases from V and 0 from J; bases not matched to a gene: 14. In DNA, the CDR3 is TGTGCCAGTAGTAGCGGACAGGGGACGCATTCGACTAGCACAGATACGCAGTATTTT. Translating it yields CASSSGQGTHSTSTDTQYF.